This entry features one TCR beta chain sequence. The data originate from a study of OX40 agonist ivuxolimab in advanced cancers. Study-wide context: Three patients had partial responses: one hepatocellular carcinoma, two cutaneous melanoma.

Systemic immunosuppression or a history of autoimmune disease excluded patients. Assay: immunoSEQ multiplex PCR; the TCRdb copy retains only in-frame clones and omits some. The sample has under 100,000 clones; 65% to 85% are singletons. The germline CDR1 and CDR2 sequences are ENHRY and SYGVKD. Trimming pared 2 bases from V and 4 bases from J, leaving 6 bases between. There are 12 residues in the CDR3. This material consisted of CD4+ or CD8+ T cells sorted from blood, taken in a trial of the OX40 agonist ivuxolimab. This chain joins TRBV10-3 and TRBJ2-7, with D unresolved. The sequence was obtained from an adult with an advanced solid tumor such as melanoma, head and neck, liver or kidney cancer. The CDR3 coding sequence is TGTGCCATCAGTGAGATCGGGTACGAGCAGTACTTC. It yields the protein CAISEIGYEQYF.